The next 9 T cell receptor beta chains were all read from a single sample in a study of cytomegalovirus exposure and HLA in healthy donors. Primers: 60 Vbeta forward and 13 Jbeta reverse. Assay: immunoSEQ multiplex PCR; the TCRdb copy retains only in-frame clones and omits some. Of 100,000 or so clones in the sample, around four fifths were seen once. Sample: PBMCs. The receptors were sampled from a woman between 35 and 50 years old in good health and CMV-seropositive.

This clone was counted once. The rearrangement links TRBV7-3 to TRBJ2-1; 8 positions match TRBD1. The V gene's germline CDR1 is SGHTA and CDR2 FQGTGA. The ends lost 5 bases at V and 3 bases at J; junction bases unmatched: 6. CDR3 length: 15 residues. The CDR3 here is CASSLDRVGYNEQFF. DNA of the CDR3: TGTGCCAGCAGCCTGGACAGGGTCGGCTACAATGAGCAGTTCTTC.

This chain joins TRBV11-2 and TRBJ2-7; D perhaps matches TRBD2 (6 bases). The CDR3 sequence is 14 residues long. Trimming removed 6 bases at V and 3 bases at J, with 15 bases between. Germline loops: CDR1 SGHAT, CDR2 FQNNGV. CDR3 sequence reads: CASRHAWRDYEQYF. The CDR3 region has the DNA TGTGCCAGCAGGCATGCTTGGAGGGACTACGAGCAGTACTTC. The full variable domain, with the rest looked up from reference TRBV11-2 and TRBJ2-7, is EAGVAQSPRYKIIEKRQSVAFWCNPISGHATLYWYQQILGQGPKLLIQFQNNGVVDDSQLPKDRFSAERLKGVDSTLKIQPAKLEDSAVYLCASRHAWRDYEQYFGPGTRLTVT.

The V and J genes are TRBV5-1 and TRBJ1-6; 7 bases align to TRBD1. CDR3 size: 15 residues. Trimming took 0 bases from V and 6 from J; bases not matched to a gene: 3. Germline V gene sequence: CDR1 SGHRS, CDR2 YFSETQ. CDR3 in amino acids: CASSLAAGGNSPLHF. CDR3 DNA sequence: TGCGCCAGCAGCTTGGCGGCAGGGGGTAATTCACCCCTCCACTTT. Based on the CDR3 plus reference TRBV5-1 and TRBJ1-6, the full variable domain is KAGVTQTPRYLIKTRGQQVTLSCSPISGHRSVSWYQQTPGQGLQFLFEYFSETQRNKGNFPGRFSGRQFSNSRSEMNVSTLELGDSALYLCASSLAAGGNSPLHFGNGTRLTVT.

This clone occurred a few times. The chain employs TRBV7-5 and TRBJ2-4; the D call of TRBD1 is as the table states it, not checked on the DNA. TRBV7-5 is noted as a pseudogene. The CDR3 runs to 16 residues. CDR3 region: CARSWYRESAKNIQYF. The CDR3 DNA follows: TGTGCCAGAAGCTGGTACAGGGAGTCGGCCAAAAACATTCAGTACTTC.

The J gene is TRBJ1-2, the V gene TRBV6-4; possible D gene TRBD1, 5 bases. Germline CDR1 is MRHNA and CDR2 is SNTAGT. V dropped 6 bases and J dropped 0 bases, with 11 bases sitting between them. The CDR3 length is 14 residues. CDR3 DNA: TGTGCCAGCAGGCCCGCAGGGACTAACTATGGCTACACCTTC. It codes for CASRPAGTNYGYTF.

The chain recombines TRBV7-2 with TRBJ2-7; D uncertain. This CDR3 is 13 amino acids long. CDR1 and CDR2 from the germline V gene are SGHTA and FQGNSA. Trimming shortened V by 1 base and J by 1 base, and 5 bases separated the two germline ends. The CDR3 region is CASSLGRSYEQYF. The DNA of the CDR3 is TGTGCCAGCAGCTTAGGCCGGTCCTACGAGCAGTACTTC.

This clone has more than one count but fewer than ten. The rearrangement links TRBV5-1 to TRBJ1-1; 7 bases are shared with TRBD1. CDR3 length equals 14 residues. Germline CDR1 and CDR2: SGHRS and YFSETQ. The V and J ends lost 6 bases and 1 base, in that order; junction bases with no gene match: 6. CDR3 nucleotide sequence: TGCGCCAGCACCCTGAGGGGGCCGAACACTGAAGCTTTCTTT. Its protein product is CASTLRGPNTEAFF.

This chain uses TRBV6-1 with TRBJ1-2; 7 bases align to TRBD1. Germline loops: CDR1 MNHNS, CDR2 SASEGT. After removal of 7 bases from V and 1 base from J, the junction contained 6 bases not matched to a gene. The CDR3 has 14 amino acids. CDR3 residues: CASTMTGLNYGYTF. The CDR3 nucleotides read TGTGCCAGCACAATGACAGGGCTTAACTATGGCTACACCTTC.

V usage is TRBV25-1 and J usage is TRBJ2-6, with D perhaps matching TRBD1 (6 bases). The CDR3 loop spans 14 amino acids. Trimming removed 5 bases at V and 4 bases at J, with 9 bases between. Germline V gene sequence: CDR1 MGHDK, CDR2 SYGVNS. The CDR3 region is CASSPGVGANVLTF. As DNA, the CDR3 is TGTGCCAGCAGTCCAGGGGTCGGGGCCAACGTCCTGACTTTC.